The following is a T cell receptor (beta chain) sequence with its context. Germline loops: CDR1 LNHDA, CDR2 SQIVND (reference sequence). V lost 7 bases and J 2 bases, leaving 14 bases between the germline ends. CDR3 length: 14 residues. The participants were between roughly 18 and 90 years old and came from about two dozen US areas. Cohort placement rested on clinical history that participants reported themselves. What the recovered Cohort 3 donors had was two negative PCRs, clearance, or symptom resolution. The record originates from a study of blood T cell repertoires in COVID-19. In the authors' methods: The assay estimated nucleated cells by amplifying reference gene primers. Here immunoSEQ multiplex PCR was the method, and the copy in TCRdb shows in-frame clones only, minus some. The V and J calls and clone size are taken from that table; D and trimming were inferred from the DNA. The sample consists of 140,000 to 150,000 clones, around 87% of them appearing once.

The TCR sequence derives from a man in his 60s who had recovered from COVID-19. This chain joins TRBV19 and TRBJ1-1; D is possibly TRBD1 (6 bases). Sequenced material: PBMCs or T cells enriched from blood (not recorded which). CDR3 region: CASTVRGANTEAFF. The CDR3 nucleotides read TGTGCCAGTACCGTCAGGGGAGCAAACACTGAAGCTTTCTTT. Filled out from reference TRBV19 and TRBJ1-1, the complete variable domain reads DGGITQSPKYLFRKEGQNVTLSCEQNLNHDAMYWYRQDPGQGLRLIYYSQIVNDFQKGDIAEGYSVSREKKESFPLTVTSAQKNPTAFYLCASTVRGANTEAFFGQGTRLTVV.